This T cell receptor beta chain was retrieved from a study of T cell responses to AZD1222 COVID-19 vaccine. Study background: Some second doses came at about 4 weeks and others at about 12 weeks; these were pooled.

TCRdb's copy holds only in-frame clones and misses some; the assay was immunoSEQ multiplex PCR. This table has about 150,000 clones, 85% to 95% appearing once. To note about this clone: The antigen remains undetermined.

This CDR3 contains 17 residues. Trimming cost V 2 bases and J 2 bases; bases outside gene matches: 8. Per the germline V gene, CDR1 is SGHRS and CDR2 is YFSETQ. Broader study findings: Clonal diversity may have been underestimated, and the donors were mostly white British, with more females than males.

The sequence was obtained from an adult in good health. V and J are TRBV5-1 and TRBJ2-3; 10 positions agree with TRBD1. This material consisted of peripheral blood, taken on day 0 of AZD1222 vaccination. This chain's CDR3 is CASSFYRQGANTDTQYF. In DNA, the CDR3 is TGCGCCAGCAGCTTTTATAGACAGGGGGCGAACACAGATACGCAGTATTTT.